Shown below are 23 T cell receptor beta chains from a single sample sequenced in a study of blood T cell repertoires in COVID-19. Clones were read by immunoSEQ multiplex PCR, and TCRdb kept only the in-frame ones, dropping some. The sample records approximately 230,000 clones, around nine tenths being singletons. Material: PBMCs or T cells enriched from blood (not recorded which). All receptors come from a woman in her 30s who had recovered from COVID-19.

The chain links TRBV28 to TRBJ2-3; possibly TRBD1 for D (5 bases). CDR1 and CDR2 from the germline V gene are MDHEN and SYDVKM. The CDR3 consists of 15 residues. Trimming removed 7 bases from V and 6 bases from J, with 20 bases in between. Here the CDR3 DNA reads TGTGCCAGCACCCCGCCAGGGATGCTAGGGGATACGCAGTATTTT. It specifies CASTPPGMLGDTQYF.

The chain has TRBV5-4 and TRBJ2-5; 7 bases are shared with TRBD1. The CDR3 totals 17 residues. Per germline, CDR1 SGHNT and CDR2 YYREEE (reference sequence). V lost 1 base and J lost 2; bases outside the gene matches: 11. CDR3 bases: TGTGCCAGCAGCTTGCCCCGTCTACAGGGGACACAAGAGACCCAGTACTTC. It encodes CASSLPRLQGTQETQYF.

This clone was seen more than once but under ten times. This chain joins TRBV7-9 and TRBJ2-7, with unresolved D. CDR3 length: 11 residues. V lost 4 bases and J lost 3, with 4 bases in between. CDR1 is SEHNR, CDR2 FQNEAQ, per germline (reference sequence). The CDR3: CASSSIYEQYF. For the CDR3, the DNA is TGTGCCAGCAGCTCCATCTACGAGCAGTACTTC.

CDR3 protein: CASSQDLAGGSDTQYF. CDR3 in DNA: TGTGCCAGCAGCCAAGATCTAGCGGGAGGATCGGATACGCAGTATTTT. This chain uses TRBV4-2 with TRBJ2-3, with 11 bases that match TRBD2. Germline values: CDR1 LGHNA, CDR2 YNFKEQ. Losses at the gene ends were 0 bases for V and 6 bases for J; bases not matched to a gene: 5. The CDR3 has 16 residues.

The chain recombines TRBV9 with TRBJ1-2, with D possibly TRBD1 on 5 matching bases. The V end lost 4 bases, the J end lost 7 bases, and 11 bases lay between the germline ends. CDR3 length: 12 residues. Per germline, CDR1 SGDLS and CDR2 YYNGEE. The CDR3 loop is CASSRGLPGYTF. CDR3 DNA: TGTGCCAGCAGCCGGGGGTTGCCTGGCTACACCTTC.

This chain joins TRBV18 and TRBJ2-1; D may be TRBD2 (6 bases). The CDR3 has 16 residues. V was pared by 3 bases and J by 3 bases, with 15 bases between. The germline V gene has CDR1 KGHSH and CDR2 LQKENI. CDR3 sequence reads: CASSPLMGGGYNEQFF. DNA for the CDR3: TGTGCCAGCTCACCGCTTATGGGGGGTGGCTACAATGAGCAGTTCTTC.

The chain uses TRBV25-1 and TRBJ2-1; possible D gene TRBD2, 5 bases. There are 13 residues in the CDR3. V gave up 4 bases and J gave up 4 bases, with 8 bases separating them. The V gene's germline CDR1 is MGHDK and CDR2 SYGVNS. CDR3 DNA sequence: TGTGCCAGCAGTGTCGGGATTTACAATGAGCAGTTCTTC. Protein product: CASSVGIYNEQFF.

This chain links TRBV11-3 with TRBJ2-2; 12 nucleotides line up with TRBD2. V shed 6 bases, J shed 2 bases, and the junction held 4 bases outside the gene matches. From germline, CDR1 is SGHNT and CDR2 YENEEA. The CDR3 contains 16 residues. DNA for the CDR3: TGTGCCAGCAGTCCTAGCGGGAGGGGCAACACCGGGGAGCTGTTTTTT. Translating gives CASSPSGRGNTGELFF.

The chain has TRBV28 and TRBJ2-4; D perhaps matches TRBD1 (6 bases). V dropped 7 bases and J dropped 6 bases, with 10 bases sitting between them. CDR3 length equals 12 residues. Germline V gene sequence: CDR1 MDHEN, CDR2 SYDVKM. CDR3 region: CASKGDANIQYF. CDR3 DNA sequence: TGTGCCAGCAAGGGGGACGCAAACATTCAGTACTTC. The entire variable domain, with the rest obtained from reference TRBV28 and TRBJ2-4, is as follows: DVKVTQSSRYLVKRTGEKVFLECVQDMDHENMFWYRQDPGLGLRLIYFSYDVKMKEKGDIPEGYSVSREKKERFSLILESASTNQTSMYLCASKGDANIQYFGAGTRLSVL.

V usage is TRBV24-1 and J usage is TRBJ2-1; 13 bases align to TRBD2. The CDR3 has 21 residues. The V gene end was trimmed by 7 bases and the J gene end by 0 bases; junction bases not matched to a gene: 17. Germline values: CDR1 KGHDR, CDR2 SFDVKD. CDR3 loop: CATSPTSGRSIGVYSYNEQFF. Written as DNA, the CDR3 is TGTGCCACCAGCCCGACTAGCGGGAGGTCTATCGGCGTTTACTCCTACAATGAGCAGTTCTTC.

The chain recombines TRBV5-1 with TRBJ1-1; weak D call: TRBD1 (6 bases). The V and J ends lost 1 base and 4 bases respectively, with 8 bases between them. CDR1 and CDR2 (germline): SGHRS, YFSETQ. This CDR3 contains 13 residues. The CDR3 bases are TGCGCCAGCAGCTTGACAGGGATCACTGAAGCTTTCTTT. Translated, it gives CASSLTGITEAFF.

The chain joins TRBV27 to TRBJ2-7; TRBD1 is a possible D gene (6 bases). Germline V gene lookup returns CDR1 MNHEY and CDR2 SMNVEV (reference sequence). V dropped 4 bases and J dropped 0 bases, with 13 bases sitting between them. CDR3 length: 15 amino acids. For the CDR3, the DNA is TGTGCCAGCAGTTACGACAGGTTATTCTCCTACGAGCAGTACTTC. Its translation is CASSYDRLFSYEQYF.

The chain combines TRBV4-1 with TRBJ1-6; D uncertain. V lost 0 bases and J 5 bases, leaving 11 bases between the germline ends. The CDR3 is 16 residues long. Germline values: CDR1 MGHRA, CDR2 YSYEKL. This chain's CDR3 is CASSQEQPNNNSPLHF. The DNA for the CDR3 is TGCGCCAGCAGCCAAGAGCAACCCAACAATAATTCACCCCTCCACTTT.

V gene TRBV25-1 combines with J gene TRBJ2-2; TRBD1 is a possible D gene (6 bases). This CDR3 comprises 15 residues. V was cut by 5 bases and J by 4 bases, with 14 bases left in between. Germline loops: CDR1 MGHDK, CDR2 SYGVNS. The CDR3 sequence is CASSQDSSPTGELFF. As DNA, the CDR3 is TGTGCCAGCAGTCAGGACAGCTCGCCCACCGGGGAGCTGTTTTTT.

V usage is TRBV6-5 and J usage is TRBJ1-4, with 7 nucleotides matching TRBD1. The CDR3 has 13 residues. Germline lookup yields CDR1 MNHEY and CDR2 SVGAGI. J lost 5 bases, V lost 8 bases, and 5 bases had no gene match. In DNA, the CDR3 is TGTGCCAGCCGGGACAGCTTCAATGAAAAACTGTTTTTT. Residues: CASRDSFNEKLFF.

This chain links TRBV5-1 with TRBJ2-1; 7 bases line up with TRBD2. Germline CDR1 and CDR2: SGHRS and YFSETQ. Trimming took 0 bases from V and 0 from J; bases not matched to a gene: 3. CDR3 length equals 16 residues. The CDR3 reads CASSLVLADSYNEQFF. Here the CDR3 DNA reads TGCGCCAGCAGCTTGGTCCTAGCGGACTCCTACAATGAGCAGTTCTTC. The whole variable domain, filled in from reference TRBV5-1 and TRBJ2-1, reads KAGVTQTPRYLIKTRGQQVTLSCSPISGHRSVSWYQQTPGQGLQFLFEYFSETQRNKGNFPGRFSGRQFSNSRSEMNVSTLELGDSALYLCASSLVLADSYNEQFFGPGTRLTVL.

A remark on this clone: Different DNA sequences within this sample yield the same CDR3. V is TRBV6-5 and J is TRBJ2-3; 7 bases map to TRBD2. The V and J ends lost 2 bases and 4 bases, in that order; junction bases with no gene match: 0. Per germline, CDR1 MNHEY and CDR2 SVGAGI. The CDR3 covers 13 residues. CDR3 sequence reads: CASSYGGADTQYF. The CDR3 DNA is TGTGCCAGCAGTTACGGGGGGGCAGATACGCAGTATTTT.

CDR3 nucleotide sequence: TGTGCCAGCAGTTACTCGACAGGGTCCTACAATGAGCAGTTCTTC. Its protein is CASSYSTGSYNEQFF. The V gene is TRBV6-5, the J gene TRBJ2-1, with 7 bases aligning to TRBD1. CDR3 size: 15 residues. Germline-derived CDR1 and CDR2 are MNHEY and SVGAGI. V lost 0 bases to trimming and J lost 1 base; unmatched junction nucleotides: 0.

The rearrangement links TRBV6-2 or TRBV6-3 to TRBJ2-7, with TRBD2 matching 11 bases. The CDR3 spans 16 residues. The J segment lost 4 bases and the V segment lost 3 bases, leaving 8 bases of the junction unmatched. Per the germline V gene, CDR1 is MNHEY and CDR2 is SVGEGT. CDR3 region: CASSYPPLAGGYEQYF. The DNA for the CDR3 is TGTGCCAGCAGTTATCCCCCCCTAGCGGGAGGATACGAGCAGTACTTC.

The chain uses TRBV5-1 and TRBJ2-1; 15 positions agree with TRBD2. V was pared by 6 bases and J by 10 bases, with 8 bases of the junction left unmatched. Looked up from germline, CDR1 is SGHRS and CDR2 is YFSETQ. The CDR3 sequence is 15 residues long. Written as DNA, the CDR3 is TGCGCCAGCACCCGACGGACTAGCGGGAGGGCCGAGCAGTTCTTC. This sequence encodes CASTRRTSGRAEQFF. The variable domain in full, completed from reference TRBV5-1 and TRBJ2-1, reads KAGVTQTPRYLIKTRGQQVTLSCSPISGHRSVSWYQQTPGQGLQFLFEYFSETQRNKGNFPGRFSGRQFSNSRSEMNVSTLELGDSALYLCASTRRTSGRAEQFFGPGTRLTVL.

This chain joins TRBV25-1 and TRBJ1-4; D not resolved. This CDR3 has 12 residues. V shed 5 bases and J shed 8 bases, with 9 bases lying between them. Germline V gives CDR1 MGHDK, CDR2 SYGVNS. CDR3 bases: TGTGCCAGCAGTTTCGAGAGAGAAAAACTGTTTTTT. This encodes CASSFEREKLFF.

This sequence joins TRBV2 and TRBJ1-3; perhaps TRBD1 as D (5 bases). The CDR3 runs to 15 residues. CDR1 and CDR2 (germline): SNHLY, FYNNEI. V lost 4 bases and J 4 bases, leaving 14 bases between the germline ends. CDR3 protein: CASSVGGGWGNTIYF. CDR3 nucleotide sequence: TGTGCCAGCAGTGTCGGCGGGGGATGGGGAAACACCATATATTTT.

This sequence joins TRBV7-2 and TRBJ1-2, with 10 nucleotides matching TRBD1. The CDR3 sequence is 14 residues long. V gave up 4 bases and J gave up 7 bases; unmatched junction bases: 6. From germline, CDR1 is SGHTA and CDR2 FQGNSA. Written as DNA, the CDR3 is TGTGCCAGCAGCTCCGGGACAGGGGTTTCTGGCTACACCTTC. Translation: CASSSGTGVSGYTF.